This T cell receptor (beta chain) came from a study of PD-1 blockade in classical Hodgkin lymphoma. Study summary: A 3 mg/kg intravenous dose of nivolumab was received by patients every 2 weeks.

The time point: cycle 4 day 1 (C4D1), after 5 to 7 weeks of nivolumab. Every single patient, without exception, relapsed after autologous stem cell transplantation, and brentuximab vedotin exposure varied. Under best response, outcomes were complete response, partial response or progressive disease. Concerning this clone itself: What it recognizes is unknown.

The assay was immunoSEQ multiplex PCR, and TCRdb's table has in-frame clones only and misses some. The profile covers some 19,000 clones, with about 80% appearing a single time and 15% to 20% taken by the ten largest. Trimming cost V 7 bases and J 1 base, with 14 bases left between them. Per the germline V gene, CDR1 is LNHDA and CDR2 is SQIVND (reference sequence). CDR3 length equals 15 residues. Findings of the study overall: Newly diagnosed patients were reported to start with lower TCR diversity than healthy donors.

The rearrangement joins TRBV19 to TRBJ1-5; D possibly corresponds to TRBD1 (5 bases). The receptor was isolated from a human donor with classical Hodgkin lymphoma. The starting material was peripheral blood mononuclear cells (PBMCs), obtained before the fourth cycle of nivolumab. The DNA for the CDR3 is TGTGCCAGTACCCGGGGGACGGAAAGCAATCAGCCCCAGCATTTT. Its translation: CASTRGTESNQPQHF.